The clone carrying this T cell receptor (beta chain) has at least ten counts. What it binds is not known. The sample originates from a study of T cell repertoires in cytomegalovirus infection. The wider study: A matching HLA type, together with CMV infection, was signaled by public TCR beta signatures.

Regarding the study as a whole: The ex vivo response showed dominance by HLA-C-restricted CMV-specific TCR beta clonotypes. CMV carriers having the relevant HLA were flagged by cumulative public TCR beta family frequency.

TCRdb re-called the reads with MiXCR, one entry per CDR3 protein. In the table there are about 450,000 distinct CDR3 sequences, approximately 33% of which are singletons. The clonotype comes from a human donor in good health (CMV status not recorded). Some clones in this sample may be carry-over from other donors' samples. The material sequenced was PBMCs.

CDR3 DNA: TGTGCCAGCAGCTTTACGTACTGGGGCAACAATGAGCAGTTCTTC. Translating it yields CASSFTYWGNNEQFF. The V and J genes are TRBV7-2 and TRBJ2-1, with D perhaps TRBD1 (5 bases). Germline V CDR1 and CDR2: SGHTA, FQGNSA. Trimming removed 3 bases at V and 5 bases at J, with 14 bases between. This CDR3 has 15 residues. Full variable domain (outside the CDR3, taken from reference TRBV7-2 and TRBJ2-1): GAGVSQSPSNKVTEKGKDVELRCDPISGHTALYWYRQSLGQGLEFLIYFQGNSAPDKSGLPSDRFSAERTGGSVSTLTIQRTQQEDSAVYLCASSFTYWGNNEQFFGPGTRLTVL.